This T cell receptor (beta chain) was obtained from a study of T cell responses to AZD1222 COVID-19 vaccine. Findings of the study overall: Donors skewed white British and female; clonal diversity was possibly underestimated. Spike was spanned by vaccine-associated CD4 TCRs, with dominance at 160-218 and 743-854. Nearly half of spike-specific TCRs reportedly target variant regions that are unmutated in the B.1.351 and B.1.1.7 variants.

Points on this clone: Its matching antigen is unknown.

Germline V lookup: CDR1 KGHSH, CDR2 LQKENI. This CDR3 has 12 amino acids. V dropped 6 bases and J dropped 8; count of bases not matched to a gene: 1. Clones were read by immunoSEQ multiplex PCR, and TCRdb kept only the in-frame ones, dropping some. The data hold about 170,000 clones, with 87% observed a single time. Combined were second doses at about 4 or about 12 weeks. This sequence was found in an adult who received the AZD1222 COVID-19 vaccine. Sequences were derived from peripheral blood, sampled 28 days after the second AZD1222 dose. The chain uses TRBV18 and TRBJ2-4; 10 bases match TRBD1. The CDR3 sequence is CASSGTGDIQYF. The CDR3 nucleotides read TGTGCCAGCTCGGGGACAGGGGACATTCAGTACTTC.